This entry describes one TCR beta chain. The data derive from a study of blood T cell repertoires in COVID-19. Study summary: Donors in the United States, Italy and Spain gave samples during acute or convalescent COVID-19. PBMCs, B-cell-depleted T cells, or T cells provided the cDNA or gDNA that made up the material.

CDR1 SGHTA and CDR2 FQGNSA come from the germline V gene. V lost 6 bases and J lost 4; bases outside the gene matches: 6. There are 17 residues in the CDR3. Study processing details: By means of reference gene primer amplification, nucleated cell counts were estimated. Assay: immunoSEQ multiplex PCR; the TCRdb copy retains only in-frame clones and omits some. V and J calls plus clone size are reproduced from that table; the DNA served to infer D and trimming. The table lists over 150,000 clones, 85% to 90% of them singletons, with 10% in the top ten. The sequencing sample was made of peripheral blood. This rearrangement joins TRBV7-2 to TRBJ2-6; 13 bases line up with TRBD2. The sequence derives from a woman in her seventies with COVID-19, enrolled during active disease. The CDR3 region has the DNA TGTGCCAGCAGTACCGGACTAGCGGGGGCCGGGGCCAACGTCCTGACTTTC. This encodes CASSTGLAGAGANVLTF. Based on the CDR3 plus reference TRBV7-2 and TRBJ2-6, the full variable domain is GAGVSQSPSNKVTEKGKDVELRCDPISGHTALYWYRQSLGQGLEFLIYFQGNSAPDKSGLPSDRFSAERTGGSVSTLTIQRTQQEDSAVYLCASSTGLAGAGANVLTFGAGSRLTVL.